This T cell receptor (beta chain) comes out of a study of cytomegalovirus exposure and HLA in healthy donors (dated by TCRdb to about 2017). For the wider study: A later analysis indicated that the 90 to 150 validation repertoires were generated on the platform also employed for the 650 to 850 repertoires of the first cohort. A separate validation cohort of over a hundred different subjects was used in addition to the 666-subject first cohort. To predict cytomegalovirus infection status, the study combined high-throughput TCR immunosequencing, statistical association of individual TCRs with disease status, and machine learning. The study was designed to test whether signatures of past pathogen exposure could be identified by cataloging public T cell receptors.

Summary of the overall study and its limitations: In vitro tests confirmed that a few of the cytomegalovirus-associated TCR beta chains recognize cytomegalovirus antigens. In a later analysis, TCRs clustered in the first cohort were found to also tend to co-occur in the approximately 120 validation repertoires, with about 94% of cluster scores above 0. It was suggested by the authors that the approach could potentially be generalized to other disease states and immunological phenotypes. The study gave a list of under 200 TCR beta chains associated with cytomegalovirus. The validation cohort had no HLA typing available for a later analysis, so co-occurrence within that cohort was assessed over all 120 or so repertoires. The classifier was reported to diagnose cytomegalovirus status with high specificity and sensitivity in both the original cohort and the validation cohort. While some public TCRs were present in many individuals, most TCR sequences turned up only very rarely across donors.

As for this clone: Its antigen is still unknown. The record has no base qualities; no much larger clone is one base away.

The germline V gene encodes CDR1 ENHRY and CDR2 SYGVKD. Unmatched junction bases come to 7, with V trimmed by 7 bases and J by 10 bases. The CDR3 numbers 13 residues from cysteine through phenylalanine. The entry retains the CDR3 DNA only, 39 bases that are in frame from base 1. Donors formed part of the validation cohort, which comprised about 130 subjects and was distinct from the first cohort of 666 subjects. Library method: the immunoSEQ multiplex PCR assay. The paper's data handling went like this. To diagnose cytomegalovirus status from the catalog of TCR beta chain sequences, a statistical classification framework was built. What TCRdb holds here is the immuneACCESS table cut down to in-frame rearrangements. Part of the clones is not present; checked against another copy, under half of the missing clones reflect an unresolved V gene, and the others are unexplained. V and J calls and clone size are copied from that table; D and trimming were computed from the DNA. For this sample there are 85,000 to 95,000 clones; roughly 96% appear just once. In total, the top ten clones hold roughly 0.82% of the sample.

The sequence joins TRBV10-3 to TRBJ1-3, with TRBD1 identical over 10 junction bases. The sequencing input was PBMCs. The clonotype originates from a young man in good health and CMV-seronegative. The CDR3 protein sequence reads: CAITTGQGSTIYF. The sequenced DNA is TGTGCCATCACCACGGGACAGGGGAGTACCATATATTTT.